The clone carrying this T cell receptor beta chain was recorded a few times. This record comes from a study of cytomegalovirus exposure and HLA in healthy donors. In the PCR, 60 Vbeta and 13 Jbeta primers were used. Measured with immunoSEQ multiplex PCR; TCRdb has only the in-frame clones, and not every one. The table includes about 94,000 clones, about 62% detected once. Per germline, CDR1 GTSNPN and CDR2 SVGIG (reference sequence). The V segment lost 3 bases and the J segment 5 bases; nucleotides outside the gene matches: 4. The CDR3 sequence is 13 residues long. This receptor was obtained from a man under 40 in good health and CMV-seronegative. The rearrangement joins TRBV30 to TRBJ2-3, with 8 bases matching TRBD2. The sample taken for sequencing was PBMCs. The CDR3 protein is CAWSGRAIDTQYF. The CDR3 DNA sequence: TGTGCCTGGAGCGGGAGGGCCATAGATACGCAGTATTTT.